This T cell receptor (beta chain) was sequenced during a study of T cell changes during pregnancy in multiple sclerosis. The count of this clone is one. Produced via immunoSEQ multiplex PCR; TCRdb's table is partial and in-frame only. Among about 76,000 clones, roughly 92% were seen once, and the ten largest hold 1.5% to 2%. The V gene end was trimmed by 0 bases and the J gene end by 9 bases; junction bases not matched to a gene: 9. The CDR3 length is 16 residues. The germline gives CDR1 MGHRA, CDR2 YSYEKL. The clonotype was recovered from a female donor in good health, enrolled as a control in a pregnancy study. The chain couples TRBV4-1 to TRBJ2-1; 9 nucleotides match TRBD2. Sequencing was performed on peripheral blood, taken in the first trimester of pregnancy. CDR3 region: CASSQESGGRALEQFF. The CDR3 region has the DNA TGCGCCAGCAGCCAAGAATCGGGCGGGAGGGCCCTTGAGCAGTTCTTC.